This is a list of T cell receptor beta chains from one sample in a study of cytomegalovirus exposure and HLA in healthy donors. Produced via immunoSEQ multiplex PCR; TCRdb's table is partial and in-frame only. Here the sample spans under 150,000 clones, around 70% being singletons. Sequencing used PBMCs. The receptors come from a man aged 25-45 years in good health and CMV-seronegative. Each CDR3 is given with its conserved first and last residue.

j_gene,v_gene,CDR3aa
TRBJ2-1,TRBV18,CASSPQGNGEQFF
TRBJ2-5,TRBV5-1,CASSPRGLAGEETQYF
TRBJ2-6,TRBV28,CATRSGANVLTF
TRBJ1-1,TRBV2,CASKNLGGTEAFF
TRBJ2-7,TRBV5-8,CASSFRRVGSYEQYF
TRBJ2-1,TRBV6-1,CASSLQGNNEQFF
TRBJ1-1,TRBV6-5,CASSRDRVSEAFF
TRBJ2-5,TRBV5-6,CASSWSRETQYF
TRBJ2-5,TRBV30,CAVGAGAHQETQYF
TRBJ2-3,TRBV2,CASSEVRRQGSSTDTQYF
TRBJ1-2,TRBV5-4,CASSFRTGAAYGYTF
TRBJ1-4,TRBV4-3,CASSQDRGGGEKLFF
TRBJ1-4,TRBV6-5,CAAGPQEKEKLFF
TRBJ2-3,TRBV7-9,CASSFSTGTDTQYF
TRBJ1-1,TRBV28,CASGTVNTEAFF
TRBJ2-5,TRBV10-3,CAISPGLVETQYF
TRBJ1-6,TRBV5-1,CASSLKATGWNSPLHF
TRBJ2-2,TRBV5-1,CASSLASENTGELFF
TRBJ2-1,TRBV6-5,CASIGPSSVNEQFF
TRBJ2-2,TRBV5-4,CASSSLAGEAGELFF
TRBJ1-5,TRBV7-6,CASSPFHGPNQPQHF
TRBJ2-7,TRBV7-6,CASVGQARDEQYF
TRBJ2-3,TRBV9,CASSVGISTDTQYF
TRBJ1-1,TRBV30,CASQQGGLHTEAFF
TRBJ2-3,TRBV29-1,CSVLGTRGSTDTQYF
TRBJ2-7,TRBV5-4,CASSLRGSYEQYF
TRBJ2-5,TRBV18,CASSPGETQYF
TRBJ2-3,TRBV6-6,CASSRTRGSPDTQYF
TRBJ2-5,TRBV28,CASSSGGDGGETQYF
TRBJ2-5,TRBV18,CASSPSGQGGYQETQYF
TRBJ1-6,TRBV30,CAWSVLDSPLHF